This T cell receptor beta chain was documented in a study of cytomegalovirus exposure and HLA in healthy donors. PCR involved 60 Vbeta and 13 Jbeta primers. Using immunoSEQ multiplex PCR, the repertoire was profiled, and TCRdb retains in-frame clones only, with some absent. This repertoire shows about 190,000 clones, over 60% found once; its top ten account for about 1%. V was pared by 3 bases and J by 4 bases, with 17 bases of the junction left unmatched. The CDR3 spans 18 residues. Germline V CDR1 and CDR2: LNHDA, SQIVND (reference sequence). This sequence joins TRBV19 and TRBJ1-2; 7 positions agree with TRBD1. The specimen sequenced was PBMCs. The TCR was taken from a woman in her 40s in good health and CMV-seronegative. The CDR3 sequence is CASSIRDSGLGGSYGYTF. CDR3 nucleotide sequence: TGTGCCAGTAGTATCCGGGACAGCGGCTTAGGAGGGTCCTATGGCTACACCTTC.